These 8 T cell receptor beta chains originate from one sample sequenced in a study of response to subunit inactivated influenza vaccine. MiXCR, run by TCRdb on the RT-PCR reads, gives a single entry per CDR3 protein. The data contain under 850,000 distinct CDR3 sequences, about 18% of them seen just once; the ten biggest clones take up approximately 11%. The starting material was PBMCs from blood, obtained 4 to 6 days after vaccination. The receptors come from a man between 50 and 59 years old who received an inactivated influenza vaccine.

This clonotype was observed many times. The chain is built from TRBV28 and TRBJ2-1; 9 positions match TRBD2. CDR3 size: 16 residues. The J segment lost 3 bases and the V segment lost 4 bases, leaving 7 bases of the junction unmatched. Germline CDR1 and CDR2: MDHEN and SYDVKM. CDR3 in amino acids: CASSWVAGANYNEQFF. CDR3 sequence (DNA): TGTGCCAGCAGTTGGGTAGCGGGAGCGAACTACAATGAGCAGTTCTTC.

This clonotype was recorded at least ten times. This chain links TRBV5-1 with TRBJ1-6; 7 nucleotides match TRBD1. Germline V gives CDR1 SGHRS, CDR2 YFSETQ. The CDR3 consists of 18 residues. The V and J ends lost 3 bases and 8 bases, in that order; junction bases with no gene match: 17. This CDR3 reads CASSSGAVAQGTDSPLHF. The CDR3 DNA sequence: TGCGCCAGCAGCTCGGGGGCAGTCGCACAGGGGACGGATTCACCCCTCCACTTT. The full variable domain, in which reference TRBV5-1 and TRBJ1-6 provide the parts outside the CDR3, is KAGVTQTPRYLIKTRGQQVTLSCSPISGHRSVSWYQQTPGQGLQFLFEYFSETQRNKGNFPGRFSGRQFSNSRSEMNVSTLELGDSALYLCASSSGAVAQGTDSPLHFGNGTRLTVT.

The table lists this clonotype with a count of one. The chain recombines TRBV6-2 or TRBV6-3 with TRBJ2-3; TRBD1 matches at 7 bases. CDR1 is MNHEY, CDR2 SVGEGT, per germline. The ends lost 6 bases at V and 2 bases at J; junction bases unmatched: 11. The length of the CDR3 is 16 residues. The CDR3 coding sequence is TGTGCCAGCAGGCCACCGGGACAGCAAAACACAGATACGCAGTATTTT. The encoded protein is CASRPPGQQNTDTQYF.

The chain uses TRBV6-1 and TRBJ2-3, with TRBD1 identical over 11 bases. The CDR3 loop spans 15 amino acids. V lost 6 bases and J lost 2; bases outside the gene matches: 4. CDR1 is MNHNS, CDR2 SASEGT, per germline. CDR3 DNA: TGTGCCAGCAGGAAAGGACAGGGGGCCACAGATACGCAGTATTTT. Protein: CASRKGQGATDTQYF.

This clonotype was observed once. The chain uses TRBV12-3 or TRBV12-4 and TRBJ1-2; D ambiguous. V lost 5 bases to trimming and J lost 8 bases, with 21 bases between them. The CDR3 sequence is 15 residues long. CDR3 protein: CASSPRRLNRPGYTF. As DNA, the CDR3 is TGTGCCAGCAGTCCCAGGCGGCTGAATCGTCCGGGCTACACCTTC.

The chain combines TRBV20-1 with TRBJ2-1, with 7 bases matching TRBD1. CDR3 size: 15 residues. The germline gives CDR1 DFQATT, CDR2 SNEGSKA (reference sequence). The V segment lost 0 bases and the J segment 6 bases; nucleotides outside the gene matches: 8. This chain's CDR3 is CSAREDLDRFNEQFF. The CDR3 bases are TGCAGTGCTAGAGAGGACCTGGACAGGTTCAATGAGCAGTTCTTC.

This clonotype showed up just a few times. The DNA for the CDR3 is TGTGCCAGCAGTTCTCCGGGACGCATCTCTGGAAACACCATATATTTT. Amino acid sequence: CASSSPGRISGNTIYF. The chain combines TRBV6-5 with TRBJ1-3, with a tentative D call TRBD1 (5 bases). This CDR3 region has 16 residues. Trimming left V 4 bases short and J 0 bases short, with 13 bases between. From germline, CDR1 is MNHEY and CDR2 SVGAGI.

This clonotype was counted at least ten times. CDR3 nucleotides: TGTGCCAGCAGCGAAGATCGGACCCCCGTATACACAGATACGCAGTATTTT. Protein product: CASSEDRTPVYTDTQYF. The chain employs TRBV6-2 or TRBV6-3 and TRBJ2-3; D remains ambiguous. V was shortened by 6 bases and J by 2 bases, with 21 bases between the two germline ends. The CDR3 is 17 residues long. CDR1 is MNHEY and CDR2 is SVGEGT in the germline V gene.